The clone carrying this T cell receptor (beta chain) has only a few counts. Compared with germline, one end of the junction differs, possibly owing to a read error. This record comes from a study of T cells after yellow fever vaccination. Study background: SMART-Seq v4 Ultra Low Input prepared libraries from low-cell fractions.

TCRdb used MiXCR to reprocess the 5' RACE reads, holding one entry per CDR3 protein. This sample carries 100,000 to 150,000 distinct CDR3 sequences, 8% to 10% of them seen once, and the ten largest clones take almost 40%. Germline V gene lookup returns CDR1 MNHEY and CDR2 SMNVEV (reference sequence). The CDR3 has 16 amino acids. The sequences come from CD8+ T cells sorted from PBMCs, collected on the day of the yellow fever booster vaccination. This clonotype was sampled from a man between 18 and 29 years old who received the YFV17D yellow fever vaccine. The genes are TRBV27 and TRBJ1-5; D gene ambiguous. The DNA of the CDR3 is TGTGCCAGCAGTCTATCGGGTGACTATAGCAATCAGCCCCAGCATTTT. This sequence encodes CASSLSGDYSNQPQHF.